This TCR beta chain derives from a study of blood T cell repertoires in COVID-19. Study as a whole: Samples representing acute and convalescent COVID-19 were sourced from the United States, Italy and Spain. The analysed material was cDNA or gDNA that came from T cells, B-cell-depleted T cells, or PBMCs.

V lost 4 bases and J lost 0, with 10 bases in between. The CDR3 consists of 15 residues. Germline V gene sequence: CDR1 LNHDA, CDR2 SQIVND (reference sequence). In the original workflow: For nucleated cells, counts were estimated from reference gene primer amplification. Only in-frame clones appear in the TCRdb table, and some are missing; sequencing was by immunoSEQ multiplex PCR. Clone size and the V and J calls come from that table; the DNA yielded D and trimming. The data contain about 95,000 clones, approximately 84% of them singletons. Sequenced sample: peripheral blood. The chain has TRBV19 and TRBJ1-5; tentatively, D is TRBD1 (5 bases). The sequence derives from a human donor in a cohort sampled during active COVID-19. CDR3 region: CASSTDKYSNQPQHF. As DNA, the CDR3 is TGTGCCAGTAGTACGGACAAGTATAGCAATCAGCCCCAGCATTTT.